One sample yielded the 23 T cell receptor beta chains listed below, sequenced in a study of T-cell reconstitution after alpha-beta-depleted transplantation in children. For TCRbeta, the library was prepared with unique molecular identifiers. A single record per CDR3 protein comes from TCRdb applying MiXCR to the PCR reads. This sample yields roughly 100,000 distinct CDR3 sequences, of which 6.5% to 8.5% are seen a single time; 6.9% belongs to the top ten. Specimen: PBMCs from the stem cell graft donor, collected from the stem cell graft. These receptors all stem from a human donor who donated a stem cell graft to a child with congenital amegakaryocytic thrombocytopenia.

This clonotype came up many times. V usage is TRBV30 and J usage is TRBJ2-4; a weak D match, TRBD2 (6 bases). The CDR3 covers 16 residues. Trimming took off 3 bases at V and 0 bases at J, with 15 bases between the two ends. Germline V gives CDR1 GTSNPN, CDR2 SVGIG (reference sequence). As DNA, the CDR3 is TGTGCCTGGAGCTTTAGGAGCGGGCTAGCCAAAAACATTCAGTACTTC. Translating it yields CAWSFRSGLAKNIQYF.

This clonotype came up many times. The chain combines TRBV20-1 with TRBJ2-3, with 11 bases matching TRBD2. CDR3 length equals 15 residues. V dropped 1 base and J dropped 6; count of bases not matched to a gene: 6. Germline lookup yields CDR1 DFQATT and CDR2 SNEGSKA (reference sequence). The CDR3 loop reads CSARARLAGRDTQYF. CDR3 sequence (DNA): TGCAGTGCTAGAGCCCGACTAGCGGGGAGGGATACGCAGTATTTT.

This clonotype was seen many times. The chain joins TRBV6-5 to TRBJ1-5; TRBD1 agrees at 7 bases. After removal of 6 bases from V and 3 bases from J, the junction contained 8 bases not matched to a gene. There are 15 residues in the CDR3. Germline V gives CDR1 MNHEY, CDR2 SVGAGI. The CDR3 loop is CASRRDREVNQPQHF. For the CDR3, the DNA is TGTGCCAGCAGACGCGACAGGGAGGTCAATCAGCCCCAGCATTTT.

This clonotype was seen many times. The chain combines TRBV5-1 with TRBJ2-7; D remains unclear. Germline assignment: CDR1 SGHRS and CDR2 YFSETQ. V lost 0 bases, J lost 0 bases, and 10 bases lay in between. The CDR3 consists of 15 residues. CDR3 sequence (DNA): TGCGCCAGCAGCTTGGAACCCCTGGACTCCTACGAGCAGTACTTC. This codes for CASSLEPLDSYEQYF.

This clonotype was seen many times. The chain couples TRBV29-1 to TRBJ2-1; 7 nucleotides match TRBD1. CDR3 length: 16 amino acids. The V segment lost 1 base and the J segment 2 bases; nucleotides outside the gene matches: 8. Germline V gene data show CDR1 as SQVTM and CDR2 as ANQGSEA. CDR3 residues: CSVEGYHRGPYNEQFF. The CDR3, as DNA: TGCAGCGTTGAAGGCTATCACAGGGGCCCCTACAATGAGCAGTTCTTC.

This clonotype came up a few times. The chain combines TRBV5-1 with TRBJ2-1; D unclear. The CDR3 extends over 12 amino acids. Trimming removed 5 bases from V and 10 bases from J, with 13 bases in between. Germline V gene sequence: CDR1 SGHRS, CDR2 YFSETQ. CDR3 in amino acids: CASSWQRYEQFF. For the CDR3, the DNA is TGCGCCAGCAGTTGGCAAAGATACGAGCAGTTCTTC.

This clonotype was picked up many times. The chain employs TRBV12-3 or TRBV12-4 and TRBJ2-3; possible D gene TRBD1, 5 bases. V was pared by 5 bases and J by 4 bases, with 7 bases between. The CDR3 contains 12 residues. This chain's CDR3 is CASSQGSDTQYF. In DNA form, the CDR3 reads TGTGCCAGCAGTCAGGGATCAGATACGCAGTATTTT.

This clonotype occurred many times. The genes are TRBV5-1 and TRBJ2-1; D not certain. Germline V CDR1 and CDR2: SGHRS, YFSETQ. The V end was cut by 0 bases, the J end by 2 bases, with 9 bases between. This CDR3 spans 15 amino acids. CDR3 nucleotides: TGCGCCAGCAGCTTGGGTGTGTCCGCCTACAATGAGCAGTTCTTC. This encodes CASSLGVSAYNEQFF.

This clonotype was found many times. The chain recombines TRBV28 with TRBJ1-2, with a weak D call TRBD1 (6 bases). There are 13 residues in the CDR3. Germline CDR1 reads MDHEN; CDR2 reads SYDVKM. The germline V and J ends were trimmed by 6 bases and 9 bases, with 17 bases remaining between them. CDR3 sequence (DNA): TGTGCCAGCAGCCAAGGGGGGGCAGGGAGCTACACCTTC. This gives the protein CASSQGGAGSYTF.

This clonotype has a count of ten or more. The J gene is TRBJ2-3, the V gene TRBV5-1, with D perhaps matching TRBD2 (6 bases). The CDR3 runs 15 residues. Germline V CDR1 and CDR2: SGHRS, YFSETQ. The V and J ends lost 1 base and 2 bases respectively, with 11 bases between them. The CDR3 protein is CASSLWGEPTDTQYF. The CDR3 nucleotides are TGCGCCAGCAGCTTGTGGGGGGAGCCCACAGATACGCAGTATTTT.

This clonotype has ten or more counts. The CDR3 here is CAISNRVSSYNEQFF. DNA for the CDR3: TGTGCCATCAGTAACAGGGTATCCTCCTACAATGAGCAGTTCTTC. The chain uses TRBV10-3 and TRBJ2-1, with D perhaps matching TRBD1 (6 bases). V lost 5 bases and J lost 0, with 11 bases in between. CDR3 length: 15 residues. Per the germline V gene, CDR1 is ENHRY and CDR2 is SYGVKD.

The J gene is TRBJ1-1, the V gene TRBV11-2; tentative D call: TRBD1 (5 bases). CDR1 and CDR2 from the germline V gene are SGHAT and FQNNGV. CDR3 length equals 16 residues. V was pared by 5 bases and J by 0 bases, with 16 bases between. The CDR3 reads CASSPILGGMNTEAFF. Written as DNA, the CDR3 is TGTGCCAGCAGCCCGATACTCGGGGGGATGAACACTGAAGCTTTCTTT.

This clonotype was counted many times. In nucleotides, the CDR3 is TGTGCCAGCAGCTTATTGACAGGGGTAGCCAAAAACATTCAGTACTTC. Translated: CASSLLTGVAKNIQYF. The chain combines TRBV11-2 with TRBJ2-4; 8 bases map to TRBD1. This CDR3 has 16 residues. The germline V gene encodes CDR1 SGHAT and CDR2 FQNNGV. The V segment lost 2 bases and the J segment 0 bases; nucleotides outside the gene matches: 3.

This clonotype was recorded at least ten times. The CDR3 is CASSGVPVRGGDTQYF. CDR3 sequence (DNA): TGTGCCAGCAGCGGGGTCCCTGTACGGGGAGGAGATACGCAGTATTTT. The rearrangement joins TRBV7-9 to TRBJ2-3; D perhaps matches TRBD2 (6 bases). Per germline, CDR1 SEHNR and CDR2 FQNEAQ (reference sequence). The length of the CDR3 is 16 residues. With 5 bases removed from V and 5 bases from J, the gap between germline ends came to 20 bases.

Ten or more counts support this clonotype. The chain couples TRBV6-1 to TRBJ1-6; no clear D. This CDR3 has 16 residues. V lost 5 bases to trimming and J lost 1 base, with 12 bases between them. Germline V gene data show CDR1 as MNHNS and CDR2 as SASEGT. DNA for the CDR3: TGTGCCAGCAGTCCTACTAGACTGTCCTATAATTCACCCCTCCACTTT. It translates to CASSPTRLSYNSPLHF.

This clonotype was detected many times. This rearrangement joins TRBV6-1 to TRBJ2-7; D unclear. V was cut by 5 bases and J by 7 bases, with 15 bases left in between. CDR3 length equals 13 residues. CDR1 is MNHNS and CDR2 is SASEGT in the germline V gene. The CDR3 coding sequence is TGTGCCAGCAGTCCCCGACAAGCTCGGGAGCAGTACTTC. As protein: CASSPRQAREQYF.

In this sample, this clonotype turned up many times. The gene calls are TRBV18 and TRBJ2-5; possible D gene TRBD1, 6 bases. The V and J ends lost 5 bases and 0 bases respectively, with 16 bases between them. Germline V gene data show CDR1 as KGHSH and CDR2 as LQKENI. The CDR3 sequence is 16 residues long. CDR3 DNA: TGTGCCAGCTCAAAAGGTACAGGGAATAACCAAGAGACCCAGTACTTC. Translation gives CASSKGTGNNQETQYF.

This clonotype showed up many times. V is TRBV12-3 or TRBV12-4 and J is TRBJ1-1; no reliable D call. The CDR3 has 12 residues. Trimming left V 4 bases short and J 0 bases short, with 3 bases between. CDR3 coding DNA: TGTGCCAGCAGTTCCATGAACACTGAAGCTTTCTTT. Its translation: CASSSMNTEAFF.

As for this clonotype: This could be a read error, since a much larger clone is one nucleotide away. The chain links TRBV4-1 to TRBJ1-2; D ambiguous. CDR3 size: 15 residues. Germline CDR1 and CDR2: MGHRA and YSYEKL. The CDR3 sequence: CVSSQGSLANYGYTF. Here the CDR3 DNA reads TGCGTCAGCAGCCAAGGCAGCTTAGCTAACTATGGCTACACCTTC.

This clonotype has ten or more counts. The chain is built from TRBV7-2 and TRBJ1-5, with 7 bases aligning to TRBD1. Trimming at V came to 6 bases and at J to 4 bases, leaving 9 bases not matched to a gene. The CDR3 length is 15 residues. Germline V gene sequence: CDR1 SGHTA, CDR2 FQGNSA. CDR3 protein: CASRRQGMGNQPQHF. The CDR3 DNA reads TGTGCCAGCAGAAGACAGGGTATGGGGAATCAGCCCCAGCATTTT.

Ten or more counts support this clonotype. The rearrangement uses TRBV3-1 and TRBJ2-5; 12 bases align to TRBD2. The ends lost 4 bases at V and 2 bases at J; junction bases unmatched: 5. This CDR3 has 16 residues. The germline V gene has CDR1 LGHDT and CDR2 YNNKEL (reference sequence). The CDR3 DNA reads TGTGCCAGCAGCCGAGGACTAGCGGGGCCTCAAGAGACCCAGTACTTC. It translates to CASSRGLAGPQETQYF.

Comment on this clonotype: A read error may explain this, as a much larger clone is one base away. The chain carries TRBV7-2 and TRBJ1-1, with a possible D match to TRBD1 (6 bases). V lost 3 bases and J lost 4, with 15 bases in between. CDR1 and CDR2 (germline): SGHTA, FQGNSA. This CDR3 is built from 15 residues. This chain's CDR3 is CASSFLPRGLTEAFF. DNA for the CDR3: TGTGCCAGCAGCTTCTTACCCAGGGGCCTCACTGAAGCTTTCTTT.

This clonotype was counted ten times or more. CDR3 residues: CASSSPGGGEETQYF. The CDR3 DNA reads as TGTGCCAGCAGCTCCCCGGGAGGGGGCGAAGAGACCCAGTACTTC. The V call is TRBV3-1, the J call TRBJ2-5; D perhaps matches TRBD2 (8 bases). CDR3 length: 15 residues. The V gene's germline CDR1 is LGHDT and CDR2 YNNKEL (reference sequence). Trimming removed 5 bases at V and 3 bases at J, with 16 bases between.